The entry that follows covers one TCR beta chain sequence. As yet, its antigen is unknown. This entry comes from a study of CXCR3-negative and CXCR3-positive naive CD8 T cells. Overall study: Roughly 1.5 +/- 0.3 million TRB reads came from each library, giving about 130 million in total.

Overall study results and limits: Naive CXCR3-positive and CXCR3-negative cells shared similar TRBV-TRBJ usage, unlike memory cells. Compared with CXCR3-negative naive cells, CXCR3-positive naive cells showed more hydrophobic TRB CDR3s.

CDR1 and CDR2 (germline): SGHNT, YYREEE (reference sequence). The length of the CDR3 is 14 residues. UMI-labeled TRB cDNA libraries were prepared by 5' RACE. From its re-call of the 5' RACE reads, TCRdb lists each CDR3 protein once, without DNA. Its table lists 120,000 to 150,000 distinct CDR3 sequences. Sequenced input: naive CXCR3+ CD8+ T cells from blood. Subset specified: CD45RO-CCR7+CD27+CD95- naive CD8+ T cells expressing CXCR3 (TNR3+). The receptor was derived from a human donor in good health. Some clones in this sample may be carry-over from other donors' samples. The chain links TRBV5-4 to TRBJ2-2; TCRdb picks TRBD1, but there is no DNA to check that call. The CDR3 reads CASSLGGDTGELFF.